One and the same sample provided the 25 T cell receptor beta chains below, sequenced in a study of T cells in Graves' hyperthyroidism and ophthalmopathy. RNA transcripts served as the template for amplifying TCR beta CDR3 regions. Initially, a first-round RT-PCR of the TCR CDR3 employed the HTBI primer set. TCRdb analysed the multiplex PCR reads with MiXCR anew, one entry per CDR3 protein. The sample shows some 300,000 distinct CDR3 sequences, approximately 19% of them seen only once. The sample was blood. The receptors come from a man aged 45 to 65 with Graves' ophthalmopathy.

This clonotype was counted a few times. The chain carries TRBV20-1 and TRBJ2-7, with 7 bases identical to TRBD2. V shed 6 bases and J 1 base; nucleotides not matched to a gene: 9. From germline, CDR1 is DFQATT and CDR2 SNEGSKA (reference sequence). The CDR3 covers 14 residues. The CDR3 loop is CSALEVRESYEQYF. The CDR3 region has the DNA TGCAGTGCCCTCGAGGTGCGGGAGTCCTACGAGCAGTACTTC.

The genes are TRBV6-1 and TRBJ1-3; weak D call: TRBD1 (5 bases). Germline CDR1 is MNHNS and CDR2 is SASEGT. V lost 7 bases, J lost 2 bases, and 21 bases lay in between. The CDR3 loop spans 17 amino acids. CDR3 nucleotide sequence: TGTGCCAGCACCCTAGGGTCGGGGACTACTCCTGGAAACACCATATATTTT. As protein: CASTLGSGTTPGNTIYF.

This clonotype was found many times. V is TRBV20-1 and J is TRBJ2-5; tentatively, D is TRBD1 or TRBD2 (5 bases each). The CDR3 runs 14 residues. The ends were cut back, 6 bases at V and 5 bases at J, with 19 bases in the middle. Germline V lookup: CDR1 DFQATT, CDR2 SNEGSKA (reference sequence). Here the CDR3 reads CSASTRDPGETQYF. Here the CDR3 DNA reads TGCAGTGCCTCCACCCGGGACCCCGGGGAGACCCAGTACTTC.

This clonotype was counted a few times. The CDR3 loop is CSATSIRAHEQYF. The CDR3 nucleotides read TGCAGTGCTACCAGTATCCGCGCCCACGAGCAGTACTTC. V usage is TRBV20-1 and J usage is TRBJ2-7, with no clear D. Germline lookup yields CDR1 DFQATT and CDR2 SNEGSKA (reference sequence). This CDR3 has 13 amino acids. The germline V and J ends were trimmed by 4 bases and 5 bases, with 15 bases remaining between them.

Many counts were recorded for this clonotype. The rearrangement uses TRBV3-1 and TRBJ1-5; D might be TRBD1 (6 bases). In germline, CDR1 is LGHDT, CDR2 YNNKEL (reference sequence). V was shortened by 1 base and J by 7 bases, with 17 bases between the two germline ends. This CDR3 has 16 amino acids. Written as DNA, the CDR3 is TGTGCCAGCAGCCAAGGTCCCCCCTCGACAGGACAGCCCCAGCATTTT. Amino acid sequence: CASSQGPPSTGQPQHF. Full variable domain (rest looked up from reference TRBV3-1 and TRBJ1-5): DTAVSQTPKYLVTQMGNDKSIKCEQNLGHDTMYWYKQDSKKFLKIMFSYNNKELIINETVPNRFSPKSPDKAHLNLHINSLELGDSAVYFCASSQGPPSTGQPQHFGDGTRLSIL.

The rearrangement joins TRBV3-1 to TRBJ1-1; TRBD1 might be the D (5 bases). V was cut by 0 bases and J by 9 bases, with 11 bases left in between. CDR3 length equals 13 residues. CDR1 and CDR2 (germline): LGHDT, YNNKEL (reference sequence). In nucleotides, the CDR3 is TGTGCCAGCAGCCAAGATAACCGGGGACAAGCTTTCTTT. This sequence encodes CASSQDNRGQAFF.

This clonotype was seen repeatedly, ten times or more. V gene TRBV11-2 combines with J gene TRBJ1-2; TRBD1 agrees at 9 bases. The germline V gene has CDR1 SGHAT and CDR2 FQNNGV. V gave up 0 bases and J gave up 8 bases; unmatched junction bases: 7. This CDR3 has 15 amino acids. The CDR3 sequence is CASSLDSGTGKGYTF. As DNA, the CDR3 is TGTGCCAGCAGCTTAGACTCCGGGACAGGGAAGGGCTACACCTTC.

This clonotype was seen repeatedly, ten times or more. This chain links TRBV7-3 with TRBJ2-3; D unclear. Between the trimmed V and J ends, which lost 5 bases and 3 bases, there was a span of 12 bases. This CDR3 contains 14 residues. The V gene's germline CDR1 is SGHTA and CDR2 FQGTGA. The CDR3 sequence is CASSLSAQTDTQYF. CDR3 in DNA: TGTGCCAGCAGCCTATCCGCTCAAACAGATACGCAGTATTTT.

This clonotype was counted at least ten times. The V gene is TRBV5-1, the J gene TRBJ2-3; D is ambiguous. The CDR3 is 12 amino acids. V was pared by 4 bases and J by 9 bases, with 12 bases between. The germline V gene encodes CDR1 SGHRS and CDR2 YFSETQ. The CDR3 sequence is CASSVSRATQYF. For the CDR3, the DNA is TGCGCCAGCAGCGTATCTAGAGCGACGCAGTATTTT. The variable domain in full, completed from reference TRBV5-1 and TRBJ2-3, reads KAGVTQTPRYLIKTRGQQVTLSCSPISGHRSVSWYQQTPGQGLQFLFEYFSETQRNKGNFPGRFSGRQFSNSRSEMNVSTLELGDSALYLCASSVSRATQYFGPGTRLTVL.

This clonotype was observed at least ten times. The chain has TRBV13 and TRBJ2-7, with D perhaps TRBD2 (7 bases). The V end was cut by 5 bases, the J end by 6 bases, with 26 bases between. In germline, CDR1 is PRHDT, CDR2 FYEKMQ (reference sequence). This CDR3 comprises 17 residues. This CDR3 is CASSGLTMGGLGGEQYF. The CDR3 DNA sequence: TGTGCCAGCAGCGGATTAACCATGGGCGGACTAGGGGGCGAGCAGTACTTC.

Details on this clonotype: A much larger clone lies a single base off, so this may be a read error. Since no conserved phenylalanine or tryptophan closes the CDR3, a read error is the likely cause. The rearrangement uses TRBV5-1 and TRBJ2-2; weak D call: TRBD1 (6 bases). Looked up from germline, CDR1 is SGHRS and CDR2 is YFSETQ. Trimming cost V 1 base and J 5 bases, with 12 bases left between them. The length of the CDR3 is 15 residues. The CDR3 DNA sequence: TGCGCCAGCAGCTTGTCAGGACAGCCGACCGGGGAGCTGTTTCTT. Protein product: CASSLSGQPTGELFL.

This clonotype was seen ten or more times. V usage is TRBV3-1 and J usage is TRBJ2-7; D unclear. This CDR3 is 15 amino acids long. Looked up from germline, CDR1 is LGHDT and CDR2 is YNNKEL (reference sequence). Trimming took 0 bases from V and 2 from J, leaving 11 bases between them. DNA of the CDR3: TGTGCCAGCAGCCAAGATCTGACGGATACCTACGAGCAGTACTTC. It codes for CASSQDLTDTYEQYF.

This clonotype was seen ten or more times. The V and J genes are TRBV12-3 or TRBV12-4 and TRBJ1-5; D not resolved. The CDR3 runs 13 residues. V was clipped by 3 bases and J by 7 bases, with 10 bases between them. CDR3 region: CASSFNSRQPQHF. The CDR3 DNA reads TGTGCCAGCAGTTTTAATTCCCGCCAGCCCCAGCATTTT.

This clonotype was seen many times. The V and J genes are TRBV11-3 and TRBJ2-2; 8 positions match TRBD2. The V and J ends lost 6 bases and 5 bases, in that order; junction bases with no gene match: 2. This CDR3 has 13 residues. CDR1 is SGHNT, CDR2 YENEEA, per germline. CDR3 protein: CASRSGSTGELFF. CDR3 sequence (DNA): TGTGCCAGCAGGAGCGGGAGTACCGGGGAGCTGTTTTTT. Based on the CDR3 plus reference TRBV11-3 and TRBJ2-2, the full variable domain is EAGVVQSPRYKIIEKKQPVAFWCNPISGHNTLYWYLQNLGQGPELLIRYENEEAVDDSQLPKDRFSAERLKGVDSTLKIQPAELGDSAVYLCASRSGSTGELFFGEGSRLTVL.

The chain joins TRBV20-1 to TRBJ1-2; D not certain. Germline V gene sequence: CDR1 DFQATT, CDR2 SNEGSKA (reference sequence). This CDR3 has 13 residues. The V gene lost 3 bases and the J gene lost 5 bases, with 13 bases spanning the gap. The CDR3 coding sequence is TGCAGTGCTAGGGGCAGTGACACGTATGGCTACACCTTC. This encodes CSARGSDTYGYTF.

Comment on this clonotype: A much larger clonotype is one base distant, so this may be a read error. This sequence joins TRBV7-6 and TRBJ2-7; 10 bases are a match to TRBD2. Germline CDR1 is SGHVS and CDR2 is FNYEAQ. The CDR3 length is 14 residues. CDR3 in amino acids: CASSRTSGAYERYF. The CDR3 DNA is TGTGCCAGCAGCCGGACTAGCGGAGCCTACGAGCGGTACTTC.

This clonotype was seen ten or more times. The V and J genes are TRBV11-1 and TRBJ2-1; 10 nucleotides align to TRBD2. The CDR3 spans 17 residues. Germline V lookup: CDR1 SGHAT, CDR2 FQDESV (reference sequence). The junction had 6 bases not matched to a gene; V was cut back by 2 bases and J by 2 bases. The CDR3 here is CASSLSSLAGAYNEQFF. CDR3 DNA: TGTGCCAGCAGCTTAAGCTCGCTAGCGGGAGCCTACAATGAGCAGTTCTTC.

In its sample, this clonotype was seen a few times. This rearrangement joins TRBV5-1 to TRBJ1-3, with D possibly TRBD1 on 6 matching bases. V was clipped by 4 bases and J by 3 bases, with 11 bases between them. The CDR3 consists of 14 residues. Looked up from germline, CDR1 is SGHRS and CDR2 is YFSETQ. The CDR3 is CASSATGYGNTIYF. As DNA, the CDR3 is TGCGCCAGCAGCGCGACAGGATATGGAAACACCATATATTTT.

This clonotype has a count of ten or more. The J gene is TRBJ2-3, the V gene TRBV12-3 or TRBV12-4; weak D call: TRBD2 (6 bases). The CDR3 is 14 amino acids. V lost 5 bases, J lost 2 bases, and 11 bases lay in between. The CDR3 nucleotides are TGTGCCAGCAGTCGGACTATTGCCACAGATACGCAGTATTTT. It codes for CASSRTIATDTQYF.

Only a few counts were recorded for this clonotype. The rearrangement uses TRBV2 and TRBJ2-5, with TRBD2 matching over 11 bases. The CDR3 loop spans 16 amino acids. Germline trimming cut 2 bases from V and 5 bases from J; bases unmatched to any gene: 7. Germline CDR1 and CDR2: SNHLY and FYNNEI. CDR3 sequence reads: CASSELAGGKGETQYF. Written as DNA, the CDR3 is TGTGCCAGCAGTGAACTAGCGGGAGGCAAGGGGGAGACCCAGTACTTC.

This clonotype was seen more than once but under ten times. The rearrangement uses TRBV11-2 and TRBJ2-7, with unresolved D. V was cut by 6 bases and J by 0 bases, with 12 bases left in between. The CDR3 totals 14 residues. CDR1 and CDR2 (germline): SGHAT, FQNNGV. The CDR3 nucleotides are TGTGCCAGCAGTGAATTGACGAGCTCCTACGAGCAGTACTTC. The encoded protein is CASSELTSSYEQYF.

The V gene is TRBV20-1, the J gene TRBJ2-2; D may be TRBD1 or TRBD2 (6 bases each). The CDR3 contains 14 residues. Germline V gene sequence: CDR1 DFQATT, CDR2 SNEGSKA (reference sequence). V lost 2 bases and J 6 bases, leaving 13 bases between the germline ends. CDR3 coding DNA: TGCAGTGCTAGATCCCCGGAGGGGGCCGGGGAGCTGTTTTTT. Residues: CSARSPEGAGELFF.

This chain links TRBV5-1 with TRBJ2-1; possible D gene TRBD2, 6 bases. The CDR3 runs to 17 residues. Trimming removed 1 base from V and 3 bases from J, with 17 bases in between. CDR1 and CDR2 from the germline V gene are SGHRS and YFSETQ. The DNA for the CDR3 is TGCGCCAGCAGCTTGCGGGGGACTCCGATAGACTACAATGAGCAGTTCTTC. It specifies CASSLRGTPIDYNEQFF.

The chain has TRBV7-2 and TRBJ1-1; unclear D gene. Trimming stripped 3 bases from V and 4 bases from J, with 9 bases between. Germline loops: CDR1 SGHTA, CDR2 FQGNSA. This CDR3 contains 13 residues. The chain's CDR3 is CASSLGFITEAFF. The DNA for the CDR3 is TGTGCCAGCAGCTTGGGGTTTATCACTGAAGCTTTCTTT.

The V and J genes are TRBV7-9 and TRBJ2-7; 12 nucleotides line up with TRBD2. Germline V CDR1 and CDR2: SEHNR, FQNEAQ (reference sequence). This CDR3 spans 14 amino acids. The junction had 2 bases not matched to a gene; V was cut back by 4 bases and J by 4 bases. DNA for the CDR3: TGTGCCAGCAGCTGGCTAGCGGGAGGGTACGAGCAGTACTTC. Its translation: CASSWLAGGYEQYF.